This T cell receptor beta chain was observed in a study of blood T cell repertoires in COVID-19. Some clones are missing from TCRdb's copy, which holds only in-frame ones; the method was immunoSEQ multiplex PCR. The sample lists fewer than 65,000 clones; roughly nine tenths were seen once. Germline loops: CDR1 WNHNN, CDR2 SYGVQD (reference sequence). Losses at the gene ends were 10 bases for V and 2 bases for J; bases not matched to a gene: 18. The CDR3 runs to 20 residues. The sample comprised peripheral blood. The sequence was collected from a human donor with acute or convalescent COVID-19. The donor label of this sample is uncertain. The chain carries TRBV10-1 and TRBJ2-3; 16 bases fit TRBD2. The CDR3 loop reads CAIGSGVPGLAGGATDTQYF. DNA for the CDR3: TGCGCCATCGGCAGTGGGGTCCCGGGACTAGCGGGGGGGGCCACAGATACGCAGTATTTT.